Following are 5 T cell receptor beta chains from one sample sequenced in a study of human T cells and chemical hapten exposure. The time point here: patch test 3, about 24 weeks after DPC sensitization. The treatment denotes: therapeutic diphenylcyclopropenone sensitization with weekly scalp DPC. The study extracted total RNA from unfractionated whole blood. TCRdb passed the RACE reads through MiXCR, listing each CDR3 protein once. The sample holds tens of thousands of distinct CDR3 sequences, more than 8% seen once. The sample here was whole blood, taken in connection with sensitization to the hapten diphenylcyclopropenone (DPC). The receptors here all came from a man aged 45-65 years with alopecia areata. Some clones in this sample may be carry-over from other donors' samples.

This clonotype appeared many times. The V gene is TRBV27, the J gene TRBJ2-7; 8 nucleotides agree with TRBD2. In germline, CDR1 is MNHEY, CDR2 SMNVEV (reference sequence). J gave up 2 bases and V 4 bases, and 4 bases lay outside the gene matches. This CDR3 contains 14 residues. The CDR3 sequence: CASSSTGLAYEQYF. In DNA form, the CDR3 reads TGTGCCAGCAGTTCGACGGGACTAGCCTACGAGCAGTACTTC.

This clonotype was seen many times. The chain is built from TRBV19 and TRBJ2-5; D gene unclear. The CDR3 contains 11 residues. The V and J ends lost 5 bases and 1 base respectively, with 2 bases between them. The germline V gene has CDR1 LNHDA and CDR2 SQIVND (reference sequence). The CDR3 loop reads CASSVQETQYF. Here the CDR3 DNA reads TGTGCCAGTAGTGTCCAAGAGACCCAGTACTTC.

This clonotype was observed many times. The chain couples TRBV5-1 to TRBJ2-1; 11 nucleotides line up with TRBD2. Trimming cost V 4 bases and J 7 bases; bases outside gene matches: 10. Germline-derived CDR1 and CDR2 are SGHRS and YFSETQ. The CDR3 runs 16 residues. CDR3 sequence (DNA): TGCGCCAGCAGCCCGTATAGCGGGAGGGCCCTGAATGAGCAGTTCTTC. The encoded protein is CASSPYSGRALNEQFF.

This clonotype showed up many times. The chain is built from TRBV7-8 and TRBJ1-5; 11 bases map to TRBD1. The germline V gene encodes CDR1 SGHVS and CDR2 FQNEAQ. J lost 5 bases, V lost 5 bases, and 5 bases had no gene match. The CDR3 has 15 amino acids. CDR3: CASSLGQGGYQPQHF. CDR3 DNA sequence: TGTGCCAGCAGCCTGGGACAGGGGGGCTATCAGCCCCAGCATTTT.

This clonotype was detected ten times or more. The J gene is TRBJ2-1, the V gene TRBV5-5; D might be TRBD2 (6 bases). V was trimmed by 3 bases and J by 5 bases, leaving 12 bases between them. CDR3 length equals 14 residues. Per the germline V gene, CDR1 is SGHKS and CDR2 is YYEKEE (reference sequence). The CDR3 region is CASSSEAGNNEQFF. The CDR3 DNA reads TGTGCCAGCAGCTCCGAGGCGGGAAACAATGAGCAGTTCTTC.